This TCR beta chain was identified in a study of blood T cell repertoires in COVID-19. On the study more broadly: COVID-19 samples from acute and convalescent phases originated in the United States, Italy and Spain.

This clone showed up just a few times. TCRdb's table, derived via immunoSEQ multiplex PCR, lists solely in-frame clones and lacks some. The data show approximately 300,000 clones, 86% seen once. The clonotype originates from a woman in her forties or fifties with acute or convalescent COVID-19. Sample: peripheral blood.

The CDR3 nucleotides are TGTGCCAGCAGTACAGGGTTTGTCCAGCCCCAGCATTTT. Its protein product is CASSTGFVQPQHF. The V and J genes are TRBV28 and TRBJ1-5, with D possibly being TRBD1 (6 bases). Germline lookup yields CDR1 MDHEN and CDR2 SYDVKM. This CDR3 spans 13 amino acids. V was cut by 5 bases and J by 7 bases, with 12 bases left in between.